This TCR beta chain was captured in a study of technical replicates of blood from several donors. Germline V CDR1 and CDR2: ENHRY, SYGVKD. This CDR3 is built from 13 residues. V lost 2 bases and J lost 4, with 5 bases in between. Assay used: immunoSEQ multiplex PCR; TCRdb lists only in-frame clones, some missing. The sample lists about 100,000 clones, roughly 95% occurring once. Sequencing input: T cells isolated from PBMCs. The genes are TRBV10-3 and TRBJ1-4; D is uncertain. The TCR comes from a human donor in good health. The CDR3 bases are TGTGCCATCAGTGAGGAGTTTAATGAAAAACTGTTTTTT. This encodes CAISEEFNEKLFF.